The T cell receptor beta chain described here comes from a study of blood T cell repertoires in COVID-19. The overall study: T cells, B-cell-depleted T cells, or PBMCs supplied cDNA or gDNA.

V was clipped by 6 bases and J by 4 bases; unmatched bases: 6. Looked up from germline, CDR1 is MNHEY and CDR2 is SVGAGI. The CDR3 runs 15 residues. In the original analysis: Reference gene primer amplification gave estimated nucleated cell counts. Repertoires were generated with immunoSEQ multiplex PCR, while TCRdb's copy carries only in-frame clones and drops some. The V and J calls and clone size come from that table; D and trimming were worked out from the DNA. The table lists some 65,000 clones, roughly nine tenths of them singletons. This clone was detected once. V is TRBV6-5 and J is TRBJ1-5; 10 bases line up with TRBD1. The sample was peripheral blood. This clonotype was obtained from a man aged 60 to 69 with acute or convalescent COVID-19. Here the CDR3 reads CASRPGQGNNQPQHF. The CDR3 coding sequence is TGTGCCAGCAGGCCGGGACAGGGGAATAATCAGCCCCAGCATTTT.